The 22 T cell receptor beta chains below all came from one sample that was sequenced in a study of cytomegalovirus exposure and HLA in healthy donors. Use of 60 Vbeta and 13 Jbeta primers characterized the PCR. The data were produced by immunoSEQ multiplex PCR, yet TCRdb's version contains in-frame clones alone and is incomplete. The sample includes about 190,000 clones, 85% to 90% of them seen just once. The specimen sequenced was PBMCs. These TCRs come from a man aged 25 to 40 in good health and CMV-seronegative.

The chain joins TRBV10-2 to TRBJ1-2, with 7 bases identical to TRBD1. The CDR3 has 14 amino acids. With 2 bases clipped from V and 4 bases from J, the junction kept 4 bases outside the gene matches. Germline V CDR1 and CDR2: WSHSY, SAAADI. Here the CDR3 DNA reads TGCGCCAGCAGTGAGAGGGCAGGGGGCTATGGCTACACCTTC. Translation gives CASSERAGGYGYTF.

A note on this clone: The CDR3 does not close with the conserved phenylalanine or tryptophan, likely indicating a read error. V is TRBV5-6 and J is TRBJ1-5; D remains unclear. Germline values: CDR1 SGHDT, CDR2 YYEEEE. The CDR3 totals 14 residues. The V end lost 0 bases, the J end lost 4 bases, and 8 bases lay between the germline ends. The CDR3 sequence is CASSLGRGNQPQHL. CDR3 coding DNA: TGTGCCAGCAGCTTGGGCCGGGGTAATCAGCCCCAGCATCTT.

The rearrangement links TRBV7-9 to TRBJ2-3; TRBD2 matches 16 bases. The germline CDR1 and CDR2 sequences are SEHNR and FQNEAQ (reference sequence). The CDR3 has 19 amino acids. Losses at the gene ends were 6 bases for V and 2 bases for J; bases not matched to a gene: 11. The CDR3 here is CASSRSGLAGGVATDTQYF. The CDR3 DNA follows: TGTGCCAGCAGTCGATCGGGACTAGCGGGAGGGGTTGCCACAGATACGCAGTATTTT.

V usage is TRBV5-1 and J usage is TRBJ2-7; D is uncertain. In germline, CDR1 is SGHRS, CDR2 YFSETQ. V was cut by 4 bases and J by 0 bases, with 20 bases left in between. CDR3 length: 17 amino acids. The CDR3 here is CASSHSKFDLRSYEQYF. The CDR3 DNA follows: TGCGCCAGCAGCCACTCCAAGTTCGACTTACGCTCCTACGAGCAGTACTTC.

The J gene is TRBJ1-1, the V gene TRBV7-9; unclear D gene. Trimming cost V 5 bases and J 6 bases, with 10 bases left between them. CDR1 SEHNR and CDR2 FQNEAQ come from the germline V gene (reference sequence). The CDR3 has 12 amino acids. CDR3 sequence (DNA): TGTGCCAGCAGCACTACCGGGTCTGAAGCTTTCTTT. Encoded protein: CASSTTGSEAFF.

The chain joins TRBV6-1 to TRBJ2-7, with D unclear. Trimming took off 6 bases at V and 0 bases at J, with 12 bases between the two ends. Per germline, CDR1 MNHNS and CDR2 SASEGT. The length of the CDR3 is 14 residues. The CDR3 region is CASRALRSSYEQYF. CDR3 sequence (DNA): TGTGCCAGCAGAGCCTTACGGAGCTCCTACGAGCAGTACTTC.

The chain couples TRBV5-1 to TRBJ2-1, with TRBD1 matching over 8 bases. Germline V gene data show CDR1 as SGHRS and CDR2 as YFSETQ. The CDR3 covers 15 residues. Trimming at V came to 0 bases and at J to 7 bases, leaving 6 bases not matched to a gene. The CDR3, as DNA: TGCGCCAGCAGCTTGGCTCAGGGGGCGGAAAATGAGCAGTTCTTC. Translated, it gives CASSLAQGAENEQFF.

The V gene is TRBV2, the J gene TRBJ2-7; tentatively, D is TRBD1 (5 bases). The V and J ends lost 6 bases and 3 bases respectively, with 18 bases between them. This CDR3 comprises 15 residues. Germline-derived CDR1 and CDR2 are SNHLY and FYNNEI. The CDR3 loop is CASSGPMGRDYEQYF. CDR3 DNA sequence: TGTGCCAGCAGCGGCCCGATGGGGCGCGACTACGAGCAGTACTTC.

The V gene is TRBV19, the J gene TRBJ2-5, with 12 bases identical to TRBD1. The germline CDR1 and CDR2 sequences are LNHDA and SQIVND (reference sequence). The CDR3 consists of 14 residues. The ends lost 7 bases at V and 7 bases at J; junction bases unmatched: 7. The CDR3 DNA reads TGTGCCAGTACCGGGACAGGGGGCCGGGGGACCCAGTACTTC. This gives the protein CASTGTGGRGTQYF. Drawing the rest from reference TRBV19 and TRBJ2-5, the complete variable domain is DGGITQSPKYLFRKEGQNVTLSCEQNLNHDAMYWYRQDPGQGLRLIYYSQIVNDFQKGDIAEGYSVSREKKESFPLTVTSAQKNPTAFYLCASTGTGGRGTQYFGPGTRLLVL.

CDR3 loop: CASSFPGGREHQVARSYNEQFF. CDR3 sequence (DNA): TGTGCCAGCAGTTTCCCCGGCGGGCGGGAGCATCAAGTGGCTCGCTCCTACAATGAGCAGTTCTTC. This chain connects TRBV28 to TRBJ2-1; TRBD2 agrees at 7 bases. CDR3 size: 22 residues. In germline, CDR1 is MDHEN, CDR2 SYDVKM. J lost 0 bases, V lost 3 bases, and 23 bases had no gene match.

The chain links TRBV28 to TRBJ2-7, with 8 nucleotides matching TRBD2. V trimming: 6 bases; J trimming: 7 bases; junction bases outside the gene matches: 11. The CDR3 is 14 residues long. Germline V gene sequence: CDR1 MDHEN, CDR2 SYDVKM. CDR3 residues: CASSPNGLAREQYF. The CDR3 DNA follows: TGTGCCAGCAGCCCCAATGGACTAGCCAGGGAGCAGTACTTC. Using reference TRBV28 and TRBJ2-7 for the parts outside the CDR3, the full variable domain is DVKVTQSSRYLVKRTGEKVFLECVQDMDHENMFWYRQDPGLGLRLIYFSYDVKMKEKGDIPEGYSVSREKKERFSLILESASTNQTSMYLCASSPNGLAREQYFGPGTRLTVT.

This chain links TRBV19 with TRBJ2-1; 9 bases map to TRBD1. Germline V gene lookup returns CDR1 LNHDA and CDR2 SQIVND (reference sequence). The CDR3 totals 15 residues. V was clipped by 6 bases and J by 4 bases; unmatched bases: 7. The CDR3 nucleotides are TGTGCCAGTAGGCCAGGGGACAGGGTTTACAATGAGCAGTTCTTC. Translating gives CASRPGDRVYNEQFF.

This chain uses TRBV4-3 with TRBJ1-2; 12 bases match TRBD1. This CDR3 comprises 16 residues. Germline loops: CDR1 LGHNA, CDR2 YSLEER. The V gene end was trimmed by 1 base and the J gene end by 8 bases; junction bases not matched to a gene: 8. DNA for the CDR3: TGCGCCAGCAGCCAAGTCGGGACAGGGGGCGAAAGCGGCTACACCTTC. Its protein is CASSQVGTGGESGYTF.

The rearrangement uses TRBV6-6 and TRBJ2-7; maybe TRBD1 (6 bases). Germline V gene lookup returns CDR1 MNHNY and CDR2 SVGAGI (reference sequence). V lost 0 bases to trimming and J lost 1 base, with 13 bases between them. CDR3 length: 16 amino acids. CDR3 in amino acids: CASSYSGAGLSYEQYF. CDR3 DNA: TGTGCCAGCAGTTACTCGGGGGCGGGCCTTTCCTACGAGCAGTACTTC.

The rearrangement links TRBV27 to TRBJ2-7, with 10 bases fitting TRBD2. CDR1 and CDR2 from the germline V gene are MNHEY and SMNVEV (reference sequence). Trimming cost V 6 bases and J 5 bases; bases outside gene matches: 4. The CDR3 is 13 residues long. The DNA for the CDR3 is TGTGCCAGCAGGCTAGCGGGAGAAAACGAGCAGTACTTC. It specifies CASRLAGENEQYF.

This clone was seen a few times. The rearrangement links TRBV6-5 to TRBJ2-5; D is uncertain. The J call is in doubt because the DNA end fits TRBJ2-7 better. Germline-derived CDR1 and CDR2 are MNHEY and SVGAGI. This CDR3 contains 12 residues. The CDR3 bases are TGTGCCAGCAGTTCTCCTAACTACGAGCAGTACTTC. Translated: CASSSPNYEQYF.

The chain recombines TRBV15 with TRBJ2-7; D remains ambiguous. V was shortened by 9 bases and J by 6 bases, with 15 bases between the two germline ends. Per the germline V gene, CDR1 is LNHNV and CDR2 is YYDKDF (reference sequence). There are 12 residues in the CDR3. The DNA for the CDR3 is TGTGCCACTACAATCGGGTCGGGCGAGCAGTACTTC. Translated: CATTIGSGEQYF.

The CDR3 DNA reads as TGTGCCAGCTCACCAGGGACTAATAGGATGGATGAGCAGTTCTTC. It is translated as CASSPGTNRMDEQFF. This chain joins TRBV18 and TRBJ2-1; TRBD2 matches at 7 bases. Germline V CDR1 and CDR2: KGHSH, LQKENI. Trimming took 2 bases from V and 8 from J; bases not matched to a gene: 9. The CDR3 contains 15 residues.

J is TRBJ1-6 and V is TRBV5-1; TRBD1 aligns across 8 bases. The junction had 5 bases not matched to a gene; V was cut back by 8 bases and J by 4 bases. This CDR3 region has 14 residues. CDR1 is SGHRS and CDR2 is YFSETQ in the germline V gene. Here the CDR3 reads CASTDRAYNSPLHF. The DNA of the CDR3 is TGCGCCAGTACGGACAGGGCGTATAATTCACCCCTCCACTTT.

A single count supports this clone. The chain recombines TRBV28 with TRBJ2-1; D not certain. V lost 5 bases and J 1 base, leaving 12 bases between the germline ends. This CDR3 has 15 amino acids. The germline V gene has CDR1 MDHEN and CDR2 SYDVKM. This chain's CDR3 is CASSKPGRSYNEQFF. The CDR3, as DNA: TGTGCCAGCAGTAAACCGGGTCGATCCTACAATGAGCAGTTCTTC.

The chain links TRBV11-2 to TRBJ1-2, with D tentatively TRBD1 (5 bases). V was cut by 5 bases and J by 5 bases, with 15 bases left in between. There are 14 residues in the CDR3. Per the germline V gene, CDR1 is SGHAT and CDR2 is FQNNGV. CDR3 coding DNA: TGTGCCAGCAGCCAAGAGCGGGGGTTATATGGCTACACCTTC. This translates into CASSQERGLYGYTF. Combining the CDR3 with reference TRBV11-2 and TRBJ1-2 gives the whole variable domain EAGVAQSPRYKIIEKRQSVAFWCNPISGHATLYWYQQILGQGPKLLIQFQNNGVVDDSQLPKDRFSAERLKGVDSTLKIQPAKLEDSAVYLCASSQERGLYGYTFGSGTRLTVV.

The chain combines TRBV6-1 with TRBJ2-7; 9 positions match TRBD1. CDR1 is MNHNS and CDR2 is SASEGT in the germline V gene. The CDR3 loop spans 14 amino acids. Trimming removed 6 bases from V and 3 bases from J; junction bases left unmatched: 6. DNA for the CDR3: TGTGCCAGCAGGGACAGGGGTTTAGTCTACGAGCAGTACTTC. Amino acid sequence: CASRDRGLVYEQYF.